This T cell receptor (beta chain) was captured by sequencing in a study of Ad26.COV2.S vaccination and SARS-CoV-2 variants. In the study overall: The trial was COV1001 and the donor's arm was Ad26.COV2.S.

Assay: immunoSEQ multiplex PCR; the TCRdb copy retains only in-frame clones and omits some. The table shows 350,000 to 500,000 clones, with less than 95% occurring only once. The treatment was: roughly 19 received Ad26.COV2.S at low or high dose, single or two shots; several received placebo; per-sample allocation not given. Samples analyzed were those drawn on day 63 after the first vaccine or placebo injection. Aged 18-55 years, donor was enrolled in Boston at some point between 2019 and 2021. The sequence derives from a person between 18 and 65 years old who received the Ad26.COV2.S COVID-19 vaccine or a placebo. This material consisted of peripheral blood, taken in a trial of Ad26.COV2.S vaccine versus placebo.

The CDR3 coding sequence is TGTGCCAGCAGCTTGGTAGGAGAAAGACGCACAGATACGCAGTATTTT. Translated: CASSLVGERRTDTQYF. This sequence joins TRBV5-6 and TRBJ2-3; D uncertain. The CDR3 contains 16 residues. CDR1 and CDR2 from the germline V gene are SGHDT and YYEEEE. Trimming stripped 0 bases from V and 1 base from J, with 12 bases between.